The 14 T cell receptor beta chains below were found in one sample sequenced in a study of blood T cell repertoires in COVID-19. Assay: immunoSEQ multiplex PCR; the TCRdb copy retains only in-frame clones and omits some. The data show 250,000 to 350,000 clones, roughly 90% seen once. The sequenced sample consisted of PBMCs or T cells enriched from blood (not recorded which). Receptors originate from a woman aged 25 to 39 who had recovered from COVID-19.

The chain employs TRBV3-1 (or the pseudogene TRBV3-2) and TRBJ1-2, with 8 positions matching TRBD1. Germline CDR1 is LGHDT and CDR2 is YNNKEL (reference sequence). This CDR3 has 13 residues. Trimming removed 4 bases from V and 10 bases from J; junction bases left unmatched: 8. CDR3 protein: CASSPRTGTAYTF. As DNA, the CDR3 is TGTGCCAGCAGCCCCAGGACAGGGACAGCCTACACCTTC.

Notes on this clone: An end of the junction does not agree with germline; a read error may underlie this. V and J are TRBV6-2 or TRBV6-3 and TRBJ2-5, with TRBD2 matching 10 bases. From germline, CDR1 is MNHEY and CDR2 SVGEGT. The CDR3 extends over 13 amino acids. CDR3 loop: CASSYRETSGRNF. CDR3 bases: TGTGCCAGCAGTTACAGGGAGACTAGCGGGCGAAACTTC.

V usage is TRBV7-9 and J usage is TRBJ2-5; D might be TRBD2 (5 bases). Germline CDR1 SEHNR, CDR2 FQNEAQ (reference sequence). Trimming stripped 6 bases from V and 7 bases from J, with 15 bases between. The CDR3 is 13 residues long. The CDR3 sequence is CASSTGNSRTQYF. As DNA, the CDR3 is TGTGCCAGCAGTACCGGGAACAGCCGGACCCAGTACTTC.

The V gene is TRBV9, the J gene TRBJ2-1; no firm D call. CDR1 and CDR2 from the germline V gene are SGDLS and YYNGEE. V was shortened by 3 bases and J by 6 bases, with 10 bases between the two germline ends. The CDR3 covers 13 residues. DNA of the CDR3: TGTGCCAGCAGCGCCGCCTCCAGCAATGAGCAGTTCTTC. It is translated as CASSAASSNEQFF.

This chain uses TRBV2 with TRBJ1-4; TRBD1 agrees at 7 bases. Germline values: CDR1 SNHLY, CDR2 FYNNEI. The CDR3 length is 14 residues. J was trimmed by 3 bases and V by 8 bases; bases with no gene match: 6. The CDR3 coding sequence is TGTGCCAGCGTGAGACAGGGCTCTAATGAAAAACTGTTTTTT. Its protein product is CASVRQGSNEKLFF. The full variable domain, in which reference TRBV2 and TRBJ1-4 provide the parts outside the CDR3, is EPEVTQTPSHQVTQMGQEVILRCVPISNHLYFYWYRQILGQKVEFLVSFYNNEISEKSEIFDDQFSVERPDGSNFTLKIRSTKLEDSAMYFCASVRQGSNEKLFFGSGTQLSVL.

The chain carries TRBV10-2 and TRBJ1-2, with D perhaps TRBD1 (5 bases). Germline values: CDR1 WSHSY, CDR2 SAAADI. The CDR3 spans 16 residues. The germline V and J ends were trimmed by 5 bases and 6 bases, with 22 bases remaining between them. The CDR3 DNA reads TGCGCCAGCAGTCCTAATTTCCGCAGGGAAATTGATGGCTACACCTTC. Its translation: CASSPNFRREIDGYTF.

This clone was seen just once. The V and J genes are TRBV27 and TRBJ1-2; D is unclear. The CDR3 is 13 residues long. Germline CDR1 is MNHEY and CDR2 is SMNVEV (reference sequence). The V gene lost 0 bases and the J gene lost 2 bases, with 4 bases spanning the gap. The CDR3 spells CASSLSQNYGYTF. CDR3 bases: TGTGCCAGCAGTTTATCACAGAACTATGGCTACACCTTC.

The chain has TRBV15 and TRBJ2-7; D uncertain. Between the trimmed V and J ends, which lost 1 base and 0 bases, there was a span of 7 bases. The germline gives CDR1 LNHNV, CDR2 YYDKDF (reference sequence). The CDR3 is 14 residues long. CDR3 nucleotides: TGTGCCACCAGCAGAGTGGGCAGCTCCTACGAGCAGTACTTC. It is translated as CATSRVGSSYEQYF.

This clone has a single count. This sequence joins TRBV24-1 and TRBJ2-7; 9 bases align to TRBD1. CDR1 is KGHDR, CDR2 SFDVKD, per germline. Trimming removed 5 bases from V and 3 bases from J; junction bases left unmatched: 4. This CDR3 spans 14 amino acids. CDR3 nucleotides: TGTGCCACCAGTGCTCGACAGGGGGACTACGAGCAGTACTTC. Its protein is CATSARQGDYEQYF.

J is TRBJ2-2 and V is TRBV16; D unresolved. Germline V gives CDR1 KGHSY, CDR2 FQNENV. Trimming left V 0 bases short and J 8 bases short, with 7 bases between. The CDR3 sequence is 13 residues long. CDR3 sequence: CASSQSAVGELFF. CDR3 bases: TGTGCCAGCAGCCAATCTGCGGTGGGGGAGCTGTTTTTT.

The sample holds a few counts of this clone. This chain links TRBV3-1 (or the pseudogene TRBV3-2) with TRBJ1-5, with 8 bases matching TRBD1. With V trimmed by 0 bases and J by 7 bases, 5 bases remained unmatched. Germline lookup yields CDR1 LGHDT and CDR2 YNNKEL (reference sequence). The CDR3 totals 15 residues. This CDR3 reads CASSQDSYRGQPQHF. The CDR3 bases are TGTGCCAGCAGCCAAGATTCGTACAGGGGGCAGCCCCAGCATTTT.

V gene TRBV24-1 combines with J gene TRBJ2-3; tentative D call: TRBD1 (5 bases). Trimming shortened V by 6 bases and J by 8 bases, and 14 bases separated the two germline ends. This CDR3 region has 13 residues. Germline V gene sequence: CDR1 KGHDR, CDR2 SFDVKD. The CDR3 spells CATSTRASGTQYF. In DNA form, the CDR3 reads TGTGCCACCAGTACCAGGGCGTCAGGTACGCAGTATTTT.

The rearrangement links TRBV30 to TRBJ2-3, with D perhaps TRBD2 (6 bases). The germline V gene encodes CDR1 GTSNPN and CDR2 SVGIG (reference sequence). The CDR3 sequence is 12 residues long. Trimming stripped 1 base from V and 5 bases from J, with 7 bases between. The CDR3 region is CAWSDGGDTQYF. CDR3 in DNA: TGTGCCTGGAGTGACGGGGGAGATACGCAGTATTTT.

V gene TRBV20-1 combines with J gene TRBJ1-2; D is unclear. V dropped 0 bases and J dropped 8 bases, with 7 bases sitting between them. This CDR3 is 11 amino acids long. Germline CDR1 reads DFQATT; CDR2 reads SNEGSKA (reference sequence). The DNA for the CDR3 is TGCAGTGCTAGAGATCTTGAGGGCTACACCTTC. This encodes CSARDLEGYTF.